Included here is one TCR beta chain sequence, with context. The V and J ends lost 0 bases and 2 bases respectively, with 9 bases between them. Germline V CDR1 and CDR2: SGHNT, YYREEE (reference sequence). The CDR3 is made up of 15 amino acids. The data were taken from a study of cytotoxic CD8 clonotypes in ibrutinib-treated CLL. Repertoires were generated with immunoSEQ multiplex PCR, while TCRdb's copy carries only in-frame clones and drops some. The profile shows approximately 170,000 clones, about 88% of them singletons. The TCR originated in a human donor with chronic lymphocytic leukemia. The source material was PBMCs, sampled at disease progression, from a patient treated with ibrutinib. The genes are TRBV5-4 and TRBJ2-1; possibly TRBD2 for D (5 bases). Here the CDR3 DNA reads TGTGCCAGCAGCTTGGCGAGCGGAACCTACAATGAGCAGTTCTTC. Its translation: CASSLASGTYNEQFF.